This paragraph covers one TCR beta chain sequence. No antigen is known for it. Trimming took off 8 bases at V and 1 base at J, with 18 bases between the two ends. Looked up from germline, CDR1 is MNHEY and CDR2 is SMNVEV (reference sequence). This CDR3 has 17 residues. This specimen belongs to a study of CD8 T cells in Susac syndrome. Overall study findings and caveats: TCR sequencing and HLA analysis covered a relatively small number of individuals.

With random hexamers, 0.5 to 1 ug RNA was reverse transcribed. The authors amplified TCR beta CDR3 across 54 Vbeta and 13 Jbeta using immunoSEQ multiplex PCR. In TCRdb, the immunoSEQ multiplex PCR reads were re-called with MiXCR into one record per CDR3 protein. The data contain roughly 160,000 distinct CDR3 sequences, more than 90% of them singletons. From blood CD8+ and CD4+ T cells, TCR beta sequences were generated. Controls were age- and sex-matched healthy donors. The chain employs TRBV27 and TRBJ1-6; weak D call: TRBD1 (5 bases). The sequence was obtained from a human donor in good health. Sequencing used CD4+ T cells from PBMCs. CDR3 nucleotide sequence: TGTGCCAGCGGAAAATCCGGGACGAGGTCCTATAATTCACCCCTCCACTTT. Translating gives CASGKSGTRSYNSPLHF.